This T cell receptor beta chain was captured in a study of a mutant IDH1 vaccine in newly diagnosed glioma. Generated by immunoSEQ multiplex PCR, the TCRdb table keeps only in-frame clones and is missing some. The sample has tens of thousands of clones; over 60% are singletons. The time point is: week 35, safety follow-up. Every vaccination contained 300 ug of the mutant IDH1 20-mer peptide and was paired with topical imiquimod. General observations from the study: Of the patients, 80% to 95% had vaccine-induced immune responses.

About this clone itself: The target antigen is unknown.

V lost 1 base to trimming and J lost 8 bases; unmatched junction nucleotides: 5. The CDR3 is 15 residues long. Germline V gene data show CDR1 as SGHTA and CDR2 as FQGNSA. This rearrangement joins TRBV7-2 to TRBJ1-2; 12 bases agree with TRBD1. This TCR derives from a man aged 45-60 years with glioma. Sample: PBMCs, taken from a glioma patient whose treatment included an IDH1 peptide vaccine. DNA for the CDR3: TGTGCCAGCAGCTTAGTACCCGGGACAGGGGGCGGCTACACCTTC. Translated, it gives CASSLVPGTGGGYTF.